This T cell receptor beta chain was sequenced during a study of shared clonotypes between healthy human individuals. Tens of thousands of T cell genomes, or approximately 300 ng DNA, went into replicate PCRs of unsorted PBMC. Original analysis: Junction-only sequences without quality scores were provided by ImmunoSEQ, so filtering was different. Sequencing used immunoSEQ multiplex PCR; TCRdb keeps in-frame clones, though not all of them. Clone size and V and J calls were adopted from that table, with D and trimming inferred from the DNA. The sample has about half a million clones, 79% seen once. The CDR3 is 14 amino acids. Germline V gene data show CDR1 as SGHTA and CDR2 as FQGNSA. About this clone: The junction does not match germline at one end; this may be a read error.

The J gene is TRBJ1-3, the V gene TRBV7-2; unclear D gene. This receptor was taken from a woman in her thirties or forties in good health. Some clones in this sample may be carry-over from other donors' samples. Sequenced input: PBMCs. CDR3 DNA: TGTGCCAGCAGCTTAGCGGCCGGGCAGCCCTCGGAAGATTTT. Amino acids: CASSLAAGQPSEDF. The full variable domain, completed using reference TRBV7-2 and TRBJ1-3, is GAGVSQSPSNKVTEKGKDVELRCDPISGHTALYWYRQSLGQGLEFLIYFQGNSAPDKSGLPSDRFSAERTGGSVSTLTIQRTQQEDSAVYLCASSLAAGQPSEDFGEGSWLTVV.